A single sample is the source of the 10 T cell receptor beta chains below, sequenced in a study of blood T cell repertoires in COVID-19. The repertoire was sequenced with immunoSEQ multiplex PCR; TCRdb's copy has only in-frame clones and lacks some. The sample shows 110,000 to 150,000 clones, roughly 88% of them seen only once. Sequences were obtained from peripheral blood. Receptors originate from a man aged 65 to 79 with acute or convalescent COVID-19.

V usage is TRBV2 and J usage is TRBJ2-7; a possible D gene is TRBD1 (5 bases). The V end was cut by 8 bases, the J end by 0 bases, with 14 bases between. The CDR3 has 14 amino acids. Germline V gene data show CDR1 as SNHLY and CDR2 as FYNNEI. This CDR3 reads CASLPKGLSYEQYF. The CDR3 DNA is TGTGCCAGCCTTCCTAAGGGGCTCTCCTACGAGCAGTACTTC.

The chain links TRBV11-3 to TRBJ1-1; D may be TRBD1 (5 bases). Per the germline V gene, CDR1 is SGHNT and CDR2 is YENEEA. V was pared by 1 base and J by 3 bases, with 9 bases between. The length of the CDR3 is 14 residues. This chain's CDR3 is CASSLGGADTEAFF. CDR3 DNA: TGTGCCAGCAGCTTAGGCGGGGCGGACACTGAAGCTTTCTTT. The full variable domain, its missing parts supplied by reference TRBV11-3 and TRBJ1-1, is EAGVVQSPRYKIIEKKQPVAFWCNPISGHNTLYWYLQNLGQGPELLIRYENEEAVDDSQLPKDRFSAERLKGVDSTLKIQPAELGDSAVYLCASSLGGADTEAFFGQGTRLTVV.

The CDR3 DNA reads as TGTGCCAGCAGCTTCGGGACAGGGAGGACAGATACGCAGTATTTT. Protein product: CASSFGTGRTDTQYF. The genes are TRBV11-2 and TRBJ2-3; TRBD1 matches 9 bases. CDR1 and CDR2 from the germline V gene are SGHAT and FQNNGV. This CDR3 spans 15 amino acids. V shed 3 bases and J 3 bases; nucleotides not matched to a gene: 4.

The chain joins TRBV3-1 (or the pseudogene TRBV3-2) to TRBJ2-2, with a possible D match to TRBD1 (5 bases). From germline, CDR1 is LGHDT and CDR2 YNNKEL (reference sequence). The CDR3 consists of 16 residues. V lost 4 bases, J lost 4 bases, and 16 bases lay in between. The CDR3 reads CASSLGRQRSTGELFF. CDR3 DNA sequence: TGTGCCAGCAGCCTGGGTAGACAGAGAAGCACCGGGGAGCTGTTTTTT.

The chain has TRBV19 and TRBJ2-2, with TRBD1 identical over 9 bases. Germline V gene sequence: CDR1 LNHDA, CDR2 SQIVND (reference sequence). This CDR3 region has 17 residues. V lost 6 bases and J lost 5; bases outside the gene matches: 13. CDR3 residues: CASRKSRGQGGTGELFF. For the CDR3, the DNA is TGTGCCAGTAGAAAATCCAGGGGACAGGGAGGAACCGGGGAGCTGTTTTTT.

The gene calls are TRBV10-1 and TRBJ2-3, with 10 bases lining up with TRBD2. CDR1 and CDR2 from the germline V gene are WNHNN and SYGVQD (reference sequence). V lost 0 bases, J lost 5 bases, and 8 bases stayed unmatched. This CDR3 is built from 17 residues. For the CDR3, the DNA is TGCGCCAGCAGTGAGTCGACACCTAGCGGGGGTAAAGATACGCAGTATTTT. It encodes CASSESTPSGGKDTQYF.

V and J are TRBV6-6 and TRBJ1-4; D remains unclear. There are 13 residues in the CDR3. CDR1 is MNHNY and CDR2 is SVGAGI in the germline V gene (reference sequence). The ends were cut back, 2 bases at V and 6 bases at J, with 7 bases in the middle. The DNA of the CDR3 is TGTGCCAGCAGTTACATACGAGATGAAAAACTGTTTTTT. It yields the protein CASSYIRDEKLFF.

This clone was recorded only once. The V call is TRBV7-9, the J call TRBJ2-2; 7 bases map to TRBD1. The CDR3 spans 15 residues. The V gene's germline CDR1 is SEHNR and CDR2 FQNEAQ (reference sequence). The V gene end was trimmed by 5 bases and the J gene end by 5 bases; junction bases not matched to a gene: 8. The CDR3 region has the DNA TGTGCCAGCAGCCAGGACAGGTTGGGGACCGGGGAGCTGTTTTTT. Translated: CASSQDRLGTGELFF.

Details on this clone: The sample has other DNA sequences that encode this CDR3 too. The rearrangement uses TRBV2 and TRBJ2-5; 9 bases line up with TRBD2. The germline V gene encodes CDR1 SNHLY and CDR2 FYNNEI. After removal of 8 bases from V and 7 bases from J, the junction contained 14 bases not matched to a gene. This CDR3 contains 15 residues. CDR3 amino acids: CASGEGGGAPGTQYF. The CDR3 region has the DNA TGTGCCAGCGGGGAGGGCGGGGGGGCCCCGGGGACCCAGTACTTC.

This sequence joins TRBV4-1 and TRBJ2-1; tentative D call: TRBD1 (6 bases). Germline CDR1 is MGHRA and CDR2 is YSYEKL. This CDR3 has 17 amino acids. The V and J ends lost 1 base and 0 bases respectively, with 13 bases between them. In DNA form, the CDR3 reads TGCGCCAGCAGCCAAGCGTCGGACAGCTCCTCCTACAATGAGCAGTTCTTC. Translation gives CASSQASDSSSYNEQFF.